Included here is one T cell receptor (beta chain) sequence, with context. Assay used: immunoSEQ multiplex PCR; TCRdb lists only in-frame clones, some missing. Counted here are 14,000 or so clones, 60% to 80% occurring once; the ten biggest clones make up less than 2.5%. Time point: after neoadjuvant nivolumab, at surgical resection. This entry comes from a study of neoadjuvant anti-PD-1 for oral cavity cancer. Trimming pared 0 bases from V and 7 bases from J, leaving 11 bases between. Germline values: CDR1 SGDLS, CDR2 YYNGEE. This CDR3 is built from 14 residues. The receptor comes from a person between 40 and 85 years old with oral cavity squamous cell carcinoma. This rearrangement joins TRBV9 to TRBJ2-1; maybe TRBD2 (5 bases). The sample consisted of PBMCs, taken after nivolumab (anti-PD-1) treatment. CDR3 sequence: CASSVDSSWNEQFF. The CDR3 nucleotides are TGTGCCAGCAGCGTAGATTCTAGCTGGAATGAGCAGTTCTTC.